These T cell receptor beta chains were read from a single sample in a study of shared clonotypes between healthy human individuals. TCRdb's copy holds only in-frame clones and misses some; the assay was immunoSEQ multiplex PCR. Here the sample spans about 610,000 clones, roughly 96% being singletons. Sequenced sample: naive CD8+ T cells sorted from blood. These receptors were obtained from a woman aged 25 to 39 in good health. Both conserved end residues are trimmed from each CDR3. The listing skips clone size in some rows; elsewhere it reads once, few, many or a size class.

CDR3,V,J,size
ASSHGQPQH,TRBV28,TRBJ1-5,NA
ASSFFGRWDEQY,TRBV27,TRBJ2-7,once
ASSPRLAGTYEQY,TRBV19,TRBJ2-7,NA
ASSRTGPSYNEQF,TRBV27,TRBJ2-1,NA
ASNEDRASYNEQF,TRBV6-1,TRBJ2-1,NA
ASSLVVGSSYNEQF,TRBV7-6,TRBJ2-1,NA
ASNPHRNNEQF,TRBV2,TRBJ2-1,NA
SVEGAGSGYEQY,TRBV29-1,TRBJ2-7,NA
ASSLYRDHTGELF,TRBV27,TRBJ2-2,NA
ASSGSSTDTQY,TRBV27,TRBJ2-3,NA
ASSPRSGPFSEQY,TRBV6-6,TRBJ2-7,NA
ASSQVSGQSPLH,TRBV4-1,TRBJ1-6,NA
ASSQDRGEYYEQY,TRBV4-1,TRBJ2-7,NA
ASGGPYNEQF,TRBV5-6,TRBJ2-1,NA
ASSQGTGGEKLF,TRBV7-8,TRBJ1-4,NA
ASSSILSNEQF,TRBV7-7,TRBJ2-1,NA
ASSLVGTGGSGYT,TRBV13,TRBJ1-2,NA
ASSLAVSLGRETQY,TRBV5-6,TRBJ2-5,NA
ASSSSSLAMNTEAF,TRBV6-5,TRBJ1-1,few
ASSWLAGGYTGELF,TRBV11-2,TRBJ2-2,NA
ASSATGLGGETQY,TRBV9,TRBJ2-5,NA
ASSFRSRVRETQY,TRBV27,TRBJ2-5,NA
ASSIVFTDTQY,TRBV19,TRBJ2-3,NA
ASSPTPGGAGGYT,TRBV27,TRBJ1-2,once
ASSYPGLAEETQY,TRBV7-9,TRBJ2-5,once
ASRPGTRGEQY,TRBV2,TRBJ2-7,NA
ASSAGGAGSGYT,TRBV7-8,TRBJ1-2,NA
ASSLSSNQPQH,TRBV27,TRBJ1-5,few
ASSLDRNTEAF,TRBV6-4,TRBJ1-1,NA
ASSQEPNRLAGDTQY,TRBV4-1,TRBJ2-3,NA
ASSYMRSAGQVGSYEQY,TRBV7-9,TRBJ2-7,NA
AGGKGGDTQY,TRBV28,TRBJ2-3,NA
ASSPPYRNNEKLF,TRBV28,TRBJ1-4,few
ASSFGETQY,TRBV5-6,TRBJ2-5,NA
ASSGVSPDEAF,TRBV4-1,TRBJ1-1,once
ASSHPADEQY,TRBV4-1,TRBJ2-7,NA
ASSFRDSREQY,TRBV7-8,TRBJ2-7,NA
ASSLGDYLSVDEQF,TRBV7-9,TRBJ2-1,NA
ASSLSDPTVTNEKLF,TRBV27,TRBJ1-4,NA
ASSPGTQPNYGYT,TRBV9,TRBJ1-2,NA
ASSPPGGTGSYNEQF,TRBV27,TRBJ2-1,NA
ASSDPAGLRWEQY,TRBV10-2,TRBJ2-7,NA
ASSKWDLESLLSLTDTQY,TRBV21-1,TRBJ2-3,NA
ASISGTEAF,TRBV19,TRBJ1-1,NA
ASSLLSAYSNQPQH,TRBV7-8,TRBJ1-5,once
ATSRADFGANVLT,TRBV15,TRBJ2-6,NA
ASSETPTPPMRRQPYEQY,TRBV6-1,TRBJ2-7,NA
ASSEGVLEYEQY,TRBV9,TRBJ2-7,NA
ASNHAGAGEQY,TRBV25-1,TRBJ2-7,NA